This T cell receptor beta chain was recovered during a study of shared clonotypes between healthy human individuals. Study-wide background: The study drew on a couple of women and a few men aged 18 to 49 as donors.

CDR1 and CDR2 (germline): SGHAT, FQNNGV. This CDR3 is 16 amino acids long. Trimming removed 5 bases from V and 0 bases from J; junction bases left unmatched: 3. Running of the assay took place at deep level. Genomic DNA of every subset was divided equally among multiple immunoSEQ plates. Method: immunoSEQ multiplex PCR; TCRdb's copy keeps in-frame clones and lacks some. The table records about 490,000 clones, 76% of them present only once. Samples left unsorted employed roughly 90 million PBMCs for genomic DNA. The sample was PBMCs. The receptor was isolated from a woman aged 40 to 50 in good health. Some clones in this sample may be carry-over from other donors' samples. The J gene is TRBJ2-3, the V gene TRBV11-2; TRBD2 agrees at 12 bases. The CDR3 DNA sequence: TGTGCCAGCAGCCTACTAGCGGGAGGTAGCACAGATACGCAGTATTTT. Encoded protein: CASSLLAGGSTDTQYF.